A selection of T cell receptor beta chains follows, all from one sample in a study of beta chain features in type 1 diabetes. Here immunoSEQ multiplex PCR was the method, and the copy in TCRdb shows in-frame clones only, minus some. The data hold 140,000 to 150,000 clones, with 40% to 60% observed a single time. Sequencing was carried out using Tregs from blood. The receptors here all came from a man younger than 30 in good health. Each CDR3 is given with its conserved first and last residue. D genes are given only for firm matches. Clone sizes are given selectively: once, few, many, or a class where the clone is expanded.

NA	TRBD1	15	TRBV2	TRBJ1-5	CASSLRGWFNQPQHF	TGTGCCAGCAGCCTCAGGGGGTGGTTCAATCAGCCCCAGCATTTT
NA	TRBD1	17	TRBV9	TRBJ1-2	CASSVDRGMDRNYGYTF	TGTGCCAGCAGCGTGGACAGGGGCATGGATCGGAACTATGGCTACACCTTC
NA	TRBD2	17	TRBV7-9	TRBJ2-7	CASSHPVGREGSYEQYF	TGTGCCAGCAGCCACCCCGTCGGACGGGAGGGATCCTACGAGCAGTACTTC
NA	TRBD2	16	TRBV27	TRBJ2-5	CASRPLSGGYQETQYF	TGTGCCAGCAGGCCCCTTAGCGGGGGGTACCAAGAGACCCAGTACTTC
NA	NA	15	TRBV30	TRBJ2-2	CAWRNSGWNTGELFF	TGTGCCTGGAGGAATAGCGGTTGGAACACCGGGGAGCTGTTTTTT
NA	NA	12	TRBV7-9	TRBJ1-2	CASSLVRDIPRF	TGTGCCAGCAGCTTAGTTCGGGACATCCCACGCTTC
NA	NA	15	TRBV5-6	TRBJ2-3	CASSPTSSSTDTQYF	TGTGCCAGCAGTCCGACAAGCTCGAGCACAGATACGCAGTATTTT
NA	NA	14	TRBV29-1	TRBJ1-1	CSVVGQRLNTEAFF	TGCAGCGTGGTCGGGCAGCGGTTGAACACTGAAGCTTTCTTT
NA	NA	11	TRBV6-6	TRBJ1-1	CASSRNTEAFF	TGTGCCAGCAGTCGGAACACTGAAGCTTTCTTT
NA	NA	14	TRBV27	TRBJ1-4	CASSFTGLNEKLFF	TGTGCCAGCAGTTTCACAGGGTTAAACGAAAAACTGTTTTTT
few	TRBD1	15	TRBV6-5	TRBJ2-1	CASSKREGQYNEQFF	TGTGCCAGCAGTAAAAGAGAGGGACAGTACAATGAGCAGTTCTTC
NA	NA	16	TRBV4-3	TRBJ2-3	CASSHSGGSIADTQYF	TGCGCCAGCAGCCACAGCGGCGGATCTATCGCAGATACGCAGTATTTT
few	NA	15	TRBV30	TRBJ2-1	CAWSFSRSPYNEQFF	TGTGCCTGGAGTTTTAGCCGGAGCCCCTACAATGAGCAGTTCTTC
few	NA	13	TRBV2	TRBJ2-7	CASSLEGGYEQYF	TGTGCCAGCAGTCTGGAAGGAGGATACGAGCAGTACTTC
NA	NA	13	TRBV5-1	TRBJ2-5	CASSLGPGGGQYF	TGCGCCAGCAGCTTGGGGCCCGGGGGAGGCCAGTACTTC
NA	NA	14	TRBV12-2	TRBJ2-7	CASRLVGQRYEQYF	TGTGCAAGTCGCTTAGTGGGACAGCGCTACGAGCAGTACTTC
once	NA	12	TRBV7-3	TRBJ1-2	CASSYEGYGYTF	TGTGCCAGCAGCTATGAGGGATATGGCTACACCTTC
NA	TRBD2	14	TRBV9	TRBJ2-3	CASSAGTNQDTQYF	TGTGCCAGCAGCGCCGGGACTAATCAAGATACGCAGTATTTT
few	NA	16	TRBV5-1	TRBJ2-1	CASMMSTPSSYNEQFF	TGCGCCAGCATGATGTCGACTCCCAGCTCCTACAATGAGCAGTTCTTC
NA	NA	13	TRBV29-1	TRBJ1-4	CSALTVSNEKLFF	TGCAGCGCACTGACAGTCTCCAATGAAAAACTGTTTTTT
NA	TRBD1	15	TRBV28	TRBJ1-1	CASSTQGAGTTEAFF	TGTGCCAGCAGCACACAGGGGGCAGGGACCACTGAAGCTTTCTTT
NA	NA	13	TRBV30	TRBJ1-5	CAWSARGNQPQHF	TGTGCCTGGAGTGCAAGGGGAAATCAGCCCCAGCATTTT
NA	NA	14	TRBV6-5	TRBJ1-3	CASSYSNSGNTIYF	TGTGCCAGCAGTTATTCAAACTCTGGAAACACCATATATTTT
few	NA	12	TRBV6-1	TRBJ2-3	CASRPGVDTQYF	TGTGCCAGCAGGCCAGGTGTAGATACGCAGTATTTT
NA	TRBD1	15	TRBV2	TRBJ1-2	CASSERQGTNYGYTF	TGTGCCAGCAGTGAGAGACAGGGCACTAACTATGGCTACACCTTC
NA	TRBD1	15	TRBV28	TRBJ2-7	CASSPMGRGRYEQYF	TGTGCCAGCAGCCCCATGGGCAGGGGGCGGTACGAGCAGTACTTC
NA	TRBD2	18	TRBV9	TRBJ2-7	CASSVSGLAGGPSYEQYF	TGTGCCAGCAGCGTTTCAGGACTAGCGGGAGGGCCGAGCTACGAGCAGTACTTC
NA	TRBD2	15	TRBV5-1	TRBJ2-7	CASSLGLADIYEQYF	TGCGCCAGCAGCCTGGGACTAGCGGACATCTACGAGCAGTACTTC
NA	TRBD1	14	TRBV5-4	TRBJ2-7	CASSRQGVAYEQYF	TGTGCCAGCAGCCGACAGGGGGTGGCCTACGAGCAGTACTTC
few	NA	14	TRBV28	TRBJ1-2	CATIPLGDTDAYTF	TGTGCCACCATTCCCCTGGGGGACACCGACGCCTACACCTTC
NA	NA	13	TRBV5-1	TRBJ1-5	CASNRTGNQPQHF	TGCGCCAGCAATCGGACAGGCAATCAGCCCCAGCATTTT
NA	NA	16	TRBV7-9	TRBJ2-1	CASSLGWGGFYNEQFF	TGTGCCAGCAGCCTGGGGTGGGGGGGCTTCTACAATGAGCAGTTCTTC
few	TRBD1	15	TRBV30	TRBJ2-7	CAWSPGQGITYEQYF	TGTGCCTGGAGCCCTGGACAGGGGATTACCTACGAGCAGTACTTC
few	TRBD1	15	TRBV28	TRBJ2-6	CASSAGGSGANVLTF	TGTGCCAGCAGTGCAGGGGGTTCTGGGGCCAACGTCCTGACTTTC
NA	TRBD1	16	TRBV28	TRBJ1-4	CASSPDKGQGSEKLFF	TGTGCCAGCAGCCCTGACAAGGGACAGGGTTCTGAAAAACTGTTTTTT
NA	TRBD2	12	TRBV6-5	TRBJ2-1	CASRGLANEQFF	TGTGCCAGCAGGGGACTAGCCAATGAGCAGTTCTTC
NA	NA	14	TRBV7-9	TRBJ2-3	CASSLAPGRDTQYF	TGTGCCAGCAGCTTAGCGCCAGGGCGCGATACGCAGTATTTT
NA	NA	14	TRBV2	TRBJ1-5	CASTLGQGQLPQHF	TGTGCCAGCACCCTGGGGCAGGGTCAATTGCCCCAGCATTTT
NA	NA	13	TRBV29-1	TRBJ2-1	CSHGTQLDNEQFF	TGCAGCCACGGGACTCAGTTGGACAATGAGCAGTTCTTC
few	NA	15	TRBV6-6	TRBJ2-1	CASSYRGGADNEQFF	TGTGCCAGCAGTTACCGTGGGGGGGCCGACAATGAGCAGTTCTTC